The 8 T cell receptor beta chains reported below all come from one sample, sequenced in a study of control samples from healthy donors and cancer patients. Produced via immunoSEQ multiplex PCR; TCRdb's table is partial and in-frame only. The top ten hold 8.7% of the sample, which has some 140,000 clones, approximately 90% seen once. The material sequenced was blood. Receptors were obtained from a woman aged 25 to 39 in good health.

The rearrangement uses TRBV10-3 and TRBJ2-5, with a weak D call TRBD1 (6 bases). Trimming stripped 8 bases from V and 4 bases from J, with 11 bases between. CDR3 size: 12 residues. Germline CDR1 and CDR2: ENHRY and SYGVKD. Here the CDR3 reads CAIGRGGETQYF. The CDR3 region has the DNA TGTGCCATCGGGAGAGGGGGAGAGACCCAGTACTTC.

The rearrangement uses TRBV18 and TRBJ1-4; 8 nucleotides agree with TRBD1. V shed 4 bases, J shed 3 bases, and the junction held 10 bases outside the gene matches. The CDR3 consists of 17 residues. Germline V gives CDR1 KGHSH, CDR2 LQKENI. CDR3 nucleotides: TGTGCCAGCTCACGGTCTACCGGGACAGGCCCTAATGAAAAACTGTTTTTT. As protein: CASSRSTGTGPNEKLFF.

The chain uses TRBV9 and TRBJ2-5; a possible D gene is TRBD2 (7 bases). This CDR3 region has 14 residues. Between the trimmed V and J ends, which lost 4 bases and 3 bases, there was a span of 13 bases. Per germline, CDR1 SGDLS and CDR2 YYNGEE. The CDR3 DNA reads as TGTGCCAGCAGCCGGGGGGCCGGAGAAGAGACCCAGTACTTC. It codes for CASSRGAGEETQYF.

The J gene is TRBJ1-1, the V gene TRBV28; 11 positions match TRBD1. The CDR3 loop spans 16 amino acids. CDR1 MDHEN and CDR2 SYDVKM come from the germline V gene. V dropped 8 bases and J dropped 0; count of bases not matched to a gene: 8. The chain's CDR3 is CASRGTGGGLNTEAFF. The CDR3 DNA follows: TGTGCCAGCCGGGGGACAGGGGGAGGGTTGAACACTGAAGCTTTCTTT.

The chain combines TRBV6-5 with TRBJ1-5; 10 positions agree with TRBD1. Germline lookup yields CDR1 MNHEY and CDR2 SVGAGI. J was trimmed by 5 bases and V by 10 bases; bases with no gene match: 11. This CDR3 spans 15 amino acids. The CDR3 loop reads CATHSAGTGDQPQHF. In DNA form, the CDR3 reads TGTGCCACCCACTCCGCCGGGACAGGGGATCAGCCCCAGCATTTT.

The CDR3 DNA is TGTGCTAGTGGTTTGGTCGTCGGGAGTGGGACAGATACGCAGTATTTT. It translates to CASGLVVGSGTDTQYF. The chain has TRBV12-5 and TRBJ2-3, with a weak D call TRBD2 (6 bases). This CDR3 has 16 amino acids. The germline V and J ends were trimmed by 0 bases and 3 bases, with 13 bases remaining between them. CDR1 is LGHNT and CDR2 is FRNRAP in the germline V gene.

This chain connects TRBV5-1 to TRBJ1-1; a possible D gene is TRBD1 (5 bases). Trimming removed 3 bases from V and 4 bases from J, with 13 bases in between. CDR1 is SGHRS, CDR2 YFSETQ, per germline. CDR3 length equals 14 residues. CDR3 protein: CASSWTAGATEAFF. In DNA form, the CDR3 reads TGCGCCAGCAGCTGGACCGCCGGGGCCACTGAAGCTTTCTTT.

The V call is TRBV6-1, the J call TRBJ1-1; D is ambiguous. The CDR3 runs to 15 residues. Germline V lookup: CDR1 MNHNS, CDR2 SASEGT. V lost 3 bases, J lost 1 base, and 12 bases lay in between. CDR3 coding DNA: TGTGCCAGCAGTGAGGGAGCGCATACGAACACTGAAGCTTTCTTT. It codes for CASSEGAHTNTEAFF.